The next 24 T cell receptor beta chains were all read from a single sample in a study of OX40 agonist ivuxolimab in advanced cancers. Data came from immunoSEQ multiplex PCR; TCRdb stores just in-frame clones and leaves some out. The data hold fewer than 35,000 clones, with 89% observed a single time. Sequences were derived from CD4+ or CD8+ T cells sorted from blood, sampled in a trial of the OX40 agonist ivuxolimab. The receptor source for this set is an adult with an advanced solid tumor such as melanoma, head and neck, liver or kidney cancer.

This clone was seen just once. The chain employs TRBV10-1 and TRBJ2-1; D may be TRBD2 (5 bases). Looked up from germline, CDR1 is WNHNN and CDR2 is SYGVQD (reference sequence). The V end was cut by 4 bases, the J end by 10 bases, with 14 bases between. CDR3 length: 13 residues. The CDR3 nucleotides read TGCGCCAGCAGTGTCCAACTAGGTACGGAGCAGTTCTTC. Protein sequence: CASSVQLGTEQFF.

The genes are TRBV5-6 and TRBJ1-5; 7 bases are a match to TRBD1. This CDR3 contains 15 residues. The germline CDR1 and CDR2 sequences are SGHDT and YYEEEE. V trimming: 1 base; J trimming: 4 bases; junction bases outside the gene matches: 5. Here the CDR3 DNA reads TGTGCCAGCAGCTTGTGGGGACAGCAGAATCAGCCCCAGCATTTT. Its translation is CASSLWGQQNQPQHF.

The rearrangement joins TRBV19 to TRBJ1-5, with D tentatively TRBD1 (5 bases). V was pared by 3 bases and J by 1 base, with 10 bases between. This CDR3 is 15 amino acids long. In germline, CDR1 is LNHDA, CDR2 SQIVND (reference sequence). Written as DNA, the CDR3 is TGTGCCAGTAGTATGACGGGGGTGAGCAATCAGCCCCAGCATTTT. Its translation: CASSMTGVSNQPQHF.

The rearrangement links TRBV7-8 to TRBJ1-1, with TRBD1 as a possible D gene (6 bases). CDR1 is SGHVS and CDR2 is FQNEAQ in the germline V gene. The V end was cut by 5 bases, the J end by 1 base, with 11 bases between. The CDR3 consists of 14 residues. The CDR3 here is CASSLADRNTEAFF. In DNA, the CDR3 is TGTGCCAGCAGCCTTGCGGACAGGAACACTGAAGCTTTCTTT.

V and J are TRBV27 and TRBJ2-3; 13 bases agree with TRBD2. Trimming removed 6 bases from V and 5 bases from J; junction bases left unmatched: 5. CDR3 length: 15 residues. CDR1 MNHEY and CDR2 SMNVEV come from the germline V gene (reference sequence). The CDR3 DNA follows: TGTGCCAGCAGACCTAGGACTAGCGGGGGAGATACGCAGTATTTT. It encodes CASRPRTSGGDTQYF.

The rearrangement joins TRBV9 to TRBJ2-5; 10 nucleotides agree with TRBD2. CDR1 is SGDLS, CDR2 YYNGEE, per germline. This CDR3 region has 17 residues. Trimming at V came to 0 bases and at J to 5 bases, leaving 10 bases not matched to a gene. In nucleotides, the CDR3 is TGTGCCAGCAGCGTAGAAAGCGGGGGGGCCGGTTTTGAGACCCAGTACTTC. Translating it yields CASSVESGGAGFETQYF.

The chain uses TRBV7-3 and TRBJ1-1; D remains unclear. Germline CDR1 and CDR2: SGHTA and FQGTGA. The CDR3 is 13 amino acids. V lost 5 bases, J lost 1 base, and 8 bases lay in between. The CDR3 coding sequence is TGTGCCAGCAGCCCGGGCCGGAACACTGAAGCTTTCTTT. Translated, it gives CASSPGRNTEAFF.

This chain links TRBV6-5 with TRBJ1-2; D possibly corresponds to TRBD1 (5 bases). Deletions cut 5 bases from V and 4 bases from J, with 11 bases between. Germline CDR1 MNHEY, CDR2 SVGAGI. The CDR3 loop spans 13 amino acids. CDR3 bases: TGTGCCAGCAGTGCCGGGGCCACCTATGGCTACACCTTC. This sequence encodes CASSAGATYGYTF.

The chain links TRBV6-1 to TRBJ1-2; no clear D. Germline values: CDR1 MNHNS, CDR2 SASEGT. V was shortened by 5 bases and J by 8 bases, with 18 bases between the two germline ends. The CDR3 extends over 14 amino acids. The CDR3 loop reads CASSYPGQSRGYTF. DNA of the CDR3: TGTGCCAGCAGTTATCCTGGTCAGTCCCGCGGCTACACCTTC.

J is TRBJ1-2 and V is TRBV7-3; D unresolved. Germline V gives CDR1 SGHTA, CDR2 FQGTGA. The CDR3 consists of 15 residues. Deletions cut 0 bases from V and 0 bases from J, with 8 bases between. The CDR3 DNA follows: TGTGCCAGCAGCTTAACGGGTAAAGCTAACTATGGCTACACCTTC. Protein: CASSLTGKANYGYTF.

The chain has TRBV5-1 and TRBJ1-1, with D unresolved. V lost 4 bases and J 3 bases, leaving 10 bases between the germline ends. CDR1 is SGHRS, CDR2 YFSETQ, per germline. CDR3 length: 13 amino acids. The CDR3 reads CASSRPGDTEAFF. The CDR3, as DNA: TGCGCCAGCAGCCGCCCCGGGGACACTGAAGCTTTCTTT.

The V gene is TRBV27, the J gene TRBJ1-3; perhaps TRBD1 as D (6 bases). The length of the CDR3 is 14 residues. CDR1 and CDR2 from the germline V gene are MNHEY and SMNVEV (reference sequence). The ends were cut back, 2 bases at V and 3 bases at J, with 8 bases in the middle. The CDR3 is CASSLTGNGNTIYF. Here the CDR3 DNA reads TGTGCCAGCAGTTTAACAGGGAATGGAAACACCATATATTTT.

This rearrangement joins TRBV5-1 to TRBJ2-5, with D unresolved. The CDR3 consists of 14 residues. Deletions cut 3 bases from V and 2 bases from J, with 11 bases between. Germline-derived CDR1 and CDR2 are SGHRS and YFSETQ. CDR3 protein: CASSSDPLQETQYF. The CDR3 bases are TGCGCCAGCAGCTCGGATCCCCTTCAAGAGACCCAGTACTTC.

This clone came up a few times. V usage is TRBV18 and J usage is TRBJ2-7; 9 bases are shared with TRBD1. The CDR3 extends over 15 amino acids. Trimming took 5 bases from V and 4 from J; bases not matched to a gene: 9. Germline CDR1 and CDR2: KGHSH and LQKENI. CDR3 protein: CASSSGQGFAYEQYF. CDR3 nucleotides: TGTGCCAGCTCATCCGGACAGGGGTTTGCGTACGAGCAGTACTTC.

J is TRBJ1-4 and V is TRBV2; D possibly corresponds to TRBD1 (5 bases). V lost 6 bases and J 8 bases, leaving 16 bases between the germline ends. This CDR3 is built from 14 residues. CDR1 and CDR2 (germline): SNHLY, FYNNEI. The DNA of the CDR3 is TGTGCCAGCAGGGGGCACGAAGAGGGGGAAAAACTGTTTTTT. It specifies CASRGHEEGEKLFF.

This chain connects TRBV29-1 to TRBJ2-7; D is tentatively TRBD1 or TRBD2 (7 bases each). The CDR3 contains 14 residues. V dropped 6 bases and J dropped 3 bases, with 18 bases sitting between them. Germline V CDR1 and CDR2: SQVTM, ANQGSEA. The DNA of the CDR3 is TGCAGCGTCCGGCCAGGGGGGGGCAACTACGAGCAGTACTTC. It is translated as CSVRPGGGNYEQYF.

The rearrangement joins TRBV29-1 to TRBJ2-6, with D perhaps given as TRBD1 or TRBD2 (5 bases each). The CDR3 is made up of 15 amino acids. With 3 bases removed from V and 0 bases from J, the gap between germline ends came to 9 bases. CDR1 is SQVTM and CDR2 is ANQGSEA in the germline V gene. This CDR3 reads CSVDGAGSGANVLTF. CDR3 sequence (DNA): TGCAGCGTTGACGGGGCGGGCTCTGGGGCCAACGTCCTGACTTTC.

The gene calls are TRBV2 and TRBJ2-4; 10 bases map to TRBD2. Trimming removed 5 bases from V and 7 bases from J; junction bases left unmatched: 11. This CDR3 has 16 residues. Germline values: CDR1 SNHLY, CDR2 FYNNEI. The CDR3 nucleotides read TGTGCCAGCAGTTGGGCTAGCGGGAGAGGGGGGAACATTCAGTACTTC. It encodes CASSWASGRGGNIQYF.

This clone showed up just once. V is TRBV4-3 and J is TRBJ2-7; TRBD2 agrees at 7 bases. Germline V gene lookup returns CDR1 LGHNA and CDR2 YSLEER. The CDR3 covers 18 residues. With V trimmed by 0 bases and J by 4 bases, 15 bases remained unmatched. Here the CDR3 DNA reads TGCGCCAGCAGCCAAGAGGCCGGCCTGGCGGGAGCTCATTACGAGCAGTACTTC. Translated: CASSQEAGLAGAHYEQYF.

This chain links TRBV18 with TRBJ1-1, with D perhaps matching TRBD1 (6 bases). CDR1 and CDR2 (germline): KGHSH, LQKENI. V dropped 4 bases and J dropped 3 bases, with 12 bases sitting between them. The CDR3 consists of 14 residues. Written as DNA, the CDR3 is TGTGCCAGCTCACAAAATGGACAGCACACTGAAGCTTTCTTT. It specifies CASSQNGQHTEAFF. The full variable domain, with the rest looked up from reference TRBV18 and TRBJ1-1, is NAGVMQNPRHLVRRRGQEARLRCSPMKGHSHVYWYRQLPEEGLKFMVYLQKENIIDESGMPKERFSAEFPKEGPSILRIQQVVRGDSAAYFCASSQNGQHTEAFFGQGTRLTVV.

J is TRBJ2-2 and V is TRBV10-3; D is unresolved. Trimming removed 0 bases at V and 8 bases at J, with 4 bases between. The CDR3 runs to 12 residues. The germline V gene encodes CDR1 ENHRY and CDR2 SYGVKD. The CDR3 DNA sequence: TGTGCCATCAGTGAGTCTCATGGGGAGCTGTTTTTT. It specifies CAISESHGELFF.

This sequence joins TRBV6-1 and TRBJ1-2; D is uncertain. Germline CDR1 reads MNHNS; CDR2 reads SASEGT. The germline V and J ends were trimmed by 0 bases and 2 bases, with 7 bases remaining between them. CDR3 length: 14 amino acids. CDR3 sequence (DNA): TGTGCCAGCAGTGAAGCGCGGGAGAACTATGGCTACACCTTC. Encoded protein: CASSEARENYGYTF.

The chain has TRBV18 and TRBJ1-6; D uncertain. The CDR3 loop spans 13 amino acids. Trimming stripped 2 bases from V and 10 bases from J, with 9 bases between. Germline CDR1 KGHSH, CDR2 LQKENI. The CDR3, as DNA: TGTGCCAGCTCACCAGTTGGGTGGTCACCCCTCCACTTT. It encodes CASSPVGWSPLHF.

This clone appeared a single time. The CDR3 bases are TGTGCCATCCGGAGTTCCCAAACTGAAGCTTTCTTT. It encodes CAIRSSQTEAFF. V and J are TRBV10-3 and TRBJ1-1; D uncertain. Germline loops: CDR1 ENHRY, CDR2 SYGVKD. V was trimmed by 8 bases and J by 5 bases, leaving 12 bases between them. The CDR3 runs 12 residues.